These 21 T cell receptor beta chains were sequenced from one sample in a study of early T cells in non-severe SARS-CoV-2 infection. A single record per CDR3 protein comes from TCRdb applying MiXCR to the 5' RACE reads. The table lists approximately 84,000 distinct CDR3 sequences, 15% of them singletons. Sequencing used whole blood. The source of these receptors is an adult who was a healthcare worker with PCR-confirmed SARS-CoV-2 infection or an uninfected control (not recorded which).

The J gene is TRBJ2-1, the V gene TRBV9; 7 bases line up with TRBD2. V dropped 0 bases and J dropped 9; count of bases not matched to a gene: 6. The CDR3 totals 14 residues. Per germline, CDR1 SGDLS and CDR2 YYNGEE. The CDR3 protein is CASSVEATSSEQFF. Written as DNA, the CDR3 is TGTGCCAGCAGCGTAGAGGCGACTAGCAGTGAGCAGTTCTTC.

This clonotype turned up a few times. The chain uses TRBV6-2 or TRBV6-3 and TRBJ2-2; D unresolved. Per the germline V gene, CDR1 is MNHEY and CDR2 is SVGEGT. V shed 6 bases and J shed 6 bases, with 11 bases lying between them. The CDR3 has 13 residues. The DNA for the CDR3 is TGTGCCAGCAGCTCGTTGGGTCCCGGGGAGCTGTTTTTT. Amino acid sequence: CASSSLGPGELFF.

The table lists this clonotype with many counts. The rearrangement joins TRBV24-1 to TRBJ2-3; TRBD2 aligns across 8 bases. Germline-derived CDR1 and CDR2 are KGHDR and SFDVKD. This CDR3 spans 15 amino acids. With 1 base clipped from V and 6 bases from J, the junction kept 5 bases outside the gene matches. The CDR3 reads CATSDLAGDLDTQYF. The CDR3 bases are TGTGCCACCAGTGATTTAGCGGGAGATCTGGATACGCAGTATTTT.

The chain carries TRBV24-1 and TRBJ2-2, with D unresolved. The CDR3 loop spans 14 amino acids. Trimming shortened V by 3 bases and J by 1 base, and 5 bases separated the two germline ends. Germline CDR1 and CDR2: KGHDR and SFDVKD. In nucleotides, the CDR3 is TGTGCCACCAGTGATATCCGGAACACCGGGGAGCTGTTTTTT. Protein: CATSDIRNTGELFF.

The CDR3 loop reads CSARTQGYEQYF. In nucleotides, the CDR3 is TGCAGTGCTAGAACACAGGGCTACGAGCAGTACTTC. The rearrangement links TRBV20-1 to TRBJ2-7; a possible D gene is TRBD1 (6 bases). V was clipped by 2 bases and J by 3 bases, with 8 bases between them. CDR3 length: 12 residues. The germline gives CDR1 DFQATT, CDR2 SNEGSKA (reference sequence).

CDR3 region: CASSPGRNNEQFF. The CDR3 region has the DNA TGTGCCAGCTCACCCGGGCGGAATAATGAGCAGTTCTTC. The rearrangement uses TRBV18 and TRBJ2-1; D not certain. CDR1 is KGHSH, CDR2 LQKENI, per germline. The CDR3 covers 13 residues. The V and J ends lost 3 bases and 7 bases respectively, with 10 bases between them.

This clonotype came up many times. This chain links TRBV7-9 with TRBJ2-1; tentatively, D is TRBD2 (7 bases). V gave up 4 bases and J gave up 8 bases, with 21 bases separating them. The CDR3 has 16 residues. The germline V gene encodes CDR1 SEHNR and CDR2 FQNEAQ (reference sequence). The DNA for the CDR3 is TGTGCCAGCAGCTCTGGGGGCGGGAGTGGAGGAGATGAGCAGTTCTTC. It codes for CASSSGGGSGGDEQFF.

This clonotype was picked up a small number of times. The chain couples TRBV19 to TRBJ2-1; 8 nucleotides align to TRBD2. This CDR3 region has 16 residues. Trimming cost V 3 bases and J 4 bases; bases outside gene matches: 8. In germline, CDR1 is LNHDA, CDR2 SQIVND (reference sequence). Here the CDR3 reads CASSMARAGGYNEQFF. The CDR3 nucleotides read TGTGCCAGTAGTATGGCCCGGGCGGGAGGATACAATGAGCAGTTCTTC.

The chain carries TRBV28 and TRBJ2-3, with D tentatively TRBD2 (6 bases). This CDR3 comprises 17 residues. Deletions cut 0 bases from V and 9 bases from J, with 22 bases between. Germline assignment: CDR1 MDHEN and CDR2 SYDVKM. The CDR3 coding sequence is TGTGCCAGCAGTTTATGGGATCGAGGACCATGGGAGGACACGCAGTATTTT. As protein: CASSLWDRGPWEDTQYF.

The chain has TRBV20-1 and TRBJ1-2; D is ambiguous. CDR1 DFQATT and CDR2 SNEGSKA come from the germline V gene (reference sequence). Trimming removed 5 bases at V and 0 bases at J, with 10 bases between. The CDR3 totals 13 residues. The chain's CDR3 is CSAETRTNYGYTF. The CDR3 nucleotides read TGCAGTGCTGAGACCCGGACTAACTATGGCTACACCTTC.

This clonotype was detected many times. The rearrangement links TRBV7-9 to TRBJ2-7; tentative D call: TRBD2 (6 bases). This CDR3 has 15 amino acids. Germline V gene lookup returns CDR1 SEHNR and CDR2 FQNEAQ (reference sequence). The V and J ends lost 1 base and 3 bases respectively, with 13 bases between them. The CDR3 sequence: CASSLGTSLFYEQYF. In DNA, the CDR3 is TGTGCCAGCAGCTTAGGCACTAGCCTATTCTACGAGCAGTACTTC.

The chain carries TRBV14 and TRBJ2-7; D gene uncertain. CDR1 and CDR2 from the germline V gene are SGHDN and FVKESK. This CDR3 has 13 residues. Trimming removed 3 bases from V and 1 base from J, with 7 bases in between. The CDR3 bases are TGTGCCAGCAGCCAGTGGCAGTCCTACGAGCAGTACTTC. It translates to CASSQWQSYEQYF. The whole variable domain, filled in from reference TRBV14 and TRBJ2-7, reads EAGVTQFPSHSVIEKGQTVTLRCDPISGHDNLYWYRRVMGKEIKFLLHFVKESKQDESGMPNNRFLAERTGGTYSTLKVQPAELEDSGVYFCASSQWQSYEQYFGPGTRLTVT.

This chain uses TRBV13 with TRBJ1-2; D perhaps matches TRBD1 (5 bases). The CDR3 extends over 13 amino acids. Trimming left V 1 base short and J 3 bases short, with 6 bases between. Per germline, CDR1 PRHDT and CDR2 FYEKMQ (reference sequence). CDR3 region: CASSLARDYGYTF. The CDR3, as DNA: TGTGCCAGCAGCTTAGCCAGGGACTATGGCTACACCTTC. Together with reference TRBV13 and TRBJ1-2, the CDR3 gives the full variable domain: AAGVIQSPRHLIKEKRETATLKCYPIPRHDTVYWYQQGPGQDPQFLISFYEKMQSDKGSIPDRFSAQQFSDYHSELNMSSLELGDSALYFCASSLARDYGYTFGSGTRLTVV.

This clonotype was observed a few times. CDR3 nucleotides: TGTGCCATCAGTGAGTCCGACAGGGCCAGCACAGATACGCAGTATTTT. Its protein is CAISESDRASTDTQYF. The rearrangement links TRBV10-3 to TRBJ2-3, with 7 bases lining up with TRBD1. The CDR3 consists of 16 residues. The J segment lost 0 bases and the V segment lost 0 bases, leaving 3 bases of the junction unmatched. Germline CDR1 ENHRY, CDR2 SYGVKD.

The V and J genes are TRBV9 and TRBJ2-3; D is unclear. This CDR3 is 14 amino acids long. Trimming removed 0 bases from V and 3 bases from J, with 8 bases in between. The germline V gene has CDR1 SGDLS and CDR2 YYNGEE. The CDR3 DNA reads TGTGCCAGCAGCGTAGCCTGGTTAACAGATACGCAGTATTTT. This sequence encodes CASSVAWLTDTQYF.

This chain connects TRBV6-1 to TRBJ2-1; D not resolved. From germline, CDR1 is MNHNS and CDR2 SASEGT. The CDR3 is made up of 18 amino acids. V shed 2 bases and J shed 9 bases, with 26 bases lying between them. The CDR3 loop is CASSERFLGPRDSREQFF. In DNA, the CDR3 is TGTGCCAGCAGTGAAAGATTTTTAGGGCCTAGGGATTCTCGTGAGCAGTTCTTC.

The genes are TRBV4-1 and TRBJ2-1, with TRBD2 matching over 9 bases. The germline V gene has CDR1 MGHRA and CDR2 YSYEKL. The CDR3 loop spans 16 amino acids. The ends lost 3 bases at V and 4 bases at J; junction bases unmatched: 7. The CDR3 sequence: CASSQSRLAVYNEQFF. The CDR3 DNA reads as TGCGCCAGCAGCCAGTCCAGACTAGCGGTATACAATGAGCAGTTCTTC.

This clonotype was observed a handful of times. V gene TRBV11-2 combines with J gene TRBJ2-1; D not resolved. The CDR3 has 14 amino acids. Germline CDR1 is SGHAT and CDR2 is FQNNGV. Trimming removed 2 bases from V and 2 bases from J, with 7 bases in between. CDR3 in DNA: TGTGCCAGCAGCTTAACGAGAACCTACAATGAGCAGTTCTTC. It codes for CASSLTRTYNEQFF.

The chain uses TRBV10-3 and TRBJ2-2; 9 bases map to TRBD2. This CDR3 is 15 amino acids long. Germline V gene lookup returns CDR1 ENHRY and CDR2 SYGVKD. J gave up 1 base and V 8 bases, and 5 bases lay outside the gene matches. Here the CDR3 DNA reads TGTGCCATCGGGGTTAGCGGGGGGAACACCGGGGAGCTGTTTTTT. It yields the protein CAIGVSGGNTGELFF.

The table lists this clonotype with many counts. The chain recombines TRBV29-1 with TRBJ1-1; unclear D gene. The germline V gene has CDR1 SQVTM and CDR2 ANQGSEA. This CDR3 spans 13 amino acids. The V and J ends lost 4 bases and 1 base respectively, with 10 bases between them. The CDR3 reads CSVAGYPNTEAFF. DNA of the CDR3: TGCAGCGTTGCGGGATACCCGAACACTGAAGCTTTCTTT.

This clonotype was seen only a few times. This chain uses TRBV18 with TRBJ2-1, with a weak D call TRBD2 (6 bases). The CDR3 is 13 residues long. The germline V gene encodes CDR1 KGHSH and CDR2 LQKENI. Between the trimmed V and J ends, which lost 3 bases and 8 bases, there was a span of 11 bases. The CDR3 region is CASSPGLRDEQFF. The CDR3 DNA reads TGTGCCAGCTCACCCGGACTACGCGATGAGCAGTTCTTC. The full variable domain, its missing parts supplied by reference TRBV18 and TRBJ2-1, is NAGVMQNPRHLVRRRGQEARLRCSPMKGHSHVYWYRQLPEEGLKFMVYLQKENIIDESGMPKERFSAEFPKEGPSILRIQQVVRGDSAAYFCASSPGLRDEQFFGPGTRLTVL.